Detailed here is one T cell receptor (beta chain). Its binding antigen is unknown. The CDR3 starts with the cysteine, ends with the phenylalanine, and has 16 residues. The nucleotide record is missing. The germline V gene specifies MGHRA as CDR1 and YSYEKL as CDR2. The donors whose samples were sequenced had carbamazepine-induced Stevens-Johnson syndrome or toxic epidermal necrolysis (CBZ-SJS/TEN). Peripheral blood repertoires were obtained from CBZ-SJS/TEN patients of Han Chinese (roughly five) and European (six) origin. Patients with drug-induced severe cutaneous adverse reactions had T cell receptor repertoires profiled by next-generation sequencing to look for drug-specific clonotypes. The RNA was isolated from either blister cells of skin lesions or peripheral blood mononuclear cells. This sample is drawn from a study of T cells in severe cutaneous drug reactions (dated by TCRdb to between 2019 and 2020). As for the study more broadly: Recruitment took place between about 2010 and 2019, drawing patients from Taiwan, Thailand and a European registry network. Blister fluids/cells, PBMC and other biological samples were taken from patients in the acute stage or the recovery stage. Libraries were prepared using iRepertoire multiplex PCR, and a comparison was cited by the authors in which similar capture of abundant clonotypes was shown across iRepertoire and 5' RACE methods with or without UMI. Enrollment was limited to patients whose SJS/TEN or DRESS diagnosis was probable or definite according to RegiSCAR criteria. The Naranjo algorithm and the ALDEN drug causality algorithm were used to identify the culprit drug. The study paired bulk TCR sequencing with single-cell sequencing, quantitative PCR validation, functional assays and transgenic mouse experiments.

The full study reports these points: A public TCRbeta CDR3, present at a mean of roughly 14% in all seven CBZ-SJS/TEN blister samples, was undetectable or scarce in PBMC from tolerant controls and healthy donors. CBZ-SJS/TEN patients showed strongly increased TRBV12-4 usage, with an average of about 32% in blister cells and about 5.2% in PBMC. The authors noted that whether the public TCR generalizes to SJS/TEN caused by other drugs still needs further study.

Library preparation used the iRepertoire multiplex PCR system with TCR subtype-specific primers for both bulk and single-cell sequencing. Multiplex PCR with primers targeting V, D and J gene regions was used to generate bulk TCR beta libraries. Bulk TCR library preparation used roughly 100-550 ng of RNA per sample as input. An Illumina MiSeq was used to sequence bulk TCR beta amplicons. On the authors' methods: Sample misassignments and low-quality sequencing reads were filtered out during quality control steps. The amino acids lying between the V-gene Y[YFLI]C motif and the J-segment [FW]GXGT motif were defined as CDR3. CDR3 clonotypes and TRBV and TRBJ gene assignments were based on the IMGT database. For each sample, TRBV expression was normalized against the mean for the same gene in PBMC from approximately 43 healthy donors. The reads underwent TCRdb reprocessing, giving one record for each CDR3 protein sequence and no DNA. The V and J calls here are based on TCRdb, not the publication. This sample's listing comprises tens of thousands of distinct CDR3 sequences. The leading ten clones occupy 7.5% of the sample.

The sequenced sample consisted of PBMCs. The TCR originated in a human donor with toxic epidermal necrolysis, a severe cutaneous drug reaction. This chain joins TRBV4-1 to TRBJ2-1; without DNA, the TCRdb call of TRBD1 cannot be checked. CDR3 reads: CASSQPRRGQVGEQFF.